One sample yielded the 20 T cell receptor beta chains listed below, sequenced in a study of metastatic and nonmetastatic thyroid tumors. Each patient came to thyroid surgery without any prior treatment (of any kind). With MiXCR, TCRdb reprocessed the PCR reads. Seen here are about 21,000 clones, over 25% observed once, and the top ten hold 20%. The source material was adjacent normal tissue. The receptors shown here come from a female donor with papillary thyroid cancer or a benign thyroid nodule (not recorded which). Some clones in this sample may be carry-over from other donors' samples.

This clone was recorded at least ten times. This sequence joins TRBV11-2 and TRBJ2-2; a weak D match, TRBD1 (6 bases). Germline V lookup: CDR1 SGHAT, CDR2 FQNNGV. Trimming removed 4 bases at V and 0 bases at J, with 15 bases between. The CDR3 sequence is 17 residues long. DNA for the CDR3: TGTGCCAGCAGCTCCTCCCCGCAGGGGACGAACACCGGGGAGCTGTTTTTT. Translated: CASSSSPQGTNTGELFF.

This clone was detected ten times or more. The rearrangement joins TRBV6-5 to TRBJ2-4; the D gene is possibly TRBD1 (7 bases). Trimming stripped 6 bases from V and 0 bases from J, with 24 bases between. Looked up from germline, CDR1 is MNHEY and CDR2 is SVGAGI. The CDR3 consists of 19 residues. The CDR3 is CASSQSATGRLLAKNIQYF. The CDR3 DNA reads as TGTGCCAGCAGCCAGAGCGCGACAGGGAGGCTTTTAGCCAAAAACATTCAGTACTTC.

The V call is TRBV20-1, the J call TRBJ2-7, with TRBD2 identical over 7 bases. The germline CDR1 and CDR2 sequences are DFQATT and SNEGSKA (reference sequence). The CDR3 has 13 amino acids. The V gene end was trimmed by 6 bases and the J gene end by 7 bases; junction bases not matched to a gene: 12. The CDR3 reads CSAPIGGDTEQYF. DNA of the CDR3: TGCAGTGCGCCTATTGGGGGGGATACAGAGCAGTACTTC.

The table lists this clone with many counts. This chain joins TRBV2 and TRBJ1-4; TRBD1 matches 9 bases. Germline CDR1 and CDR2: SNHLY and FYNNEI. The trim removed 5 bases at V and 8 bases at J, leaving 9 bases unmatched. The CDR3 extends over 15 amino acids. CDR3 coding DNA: TGTGCCAGCAGTCCGAGGACAGGGACAGGGGAAAAACTGTTTTTT. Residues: CASSPRTGTGEKLFF.

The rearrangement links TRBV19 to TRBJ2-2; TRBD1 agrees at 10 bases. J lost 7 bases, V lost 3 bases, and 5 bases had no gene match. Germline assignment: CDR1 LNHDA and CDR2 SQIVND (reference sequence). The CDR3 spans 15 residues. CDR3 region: CASSIPGQGIGELFF. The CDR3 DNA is TGTGCCAGTAGTATCCCGGGACAGGGGATCGGGGAGCTGTTTTTT.

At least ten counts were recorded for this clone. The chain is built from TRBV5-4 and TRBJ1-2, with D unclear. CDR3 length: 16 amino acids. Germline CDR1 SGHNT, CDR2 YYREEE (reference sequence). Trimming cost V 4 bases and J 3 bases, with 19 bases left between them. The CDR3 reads CASSPWGGVGDYGYTF. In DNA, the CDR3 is TGTGCCAGCAGCCCATGGGGTGGGGTCGGAGACTATGGCTACACCTTC.

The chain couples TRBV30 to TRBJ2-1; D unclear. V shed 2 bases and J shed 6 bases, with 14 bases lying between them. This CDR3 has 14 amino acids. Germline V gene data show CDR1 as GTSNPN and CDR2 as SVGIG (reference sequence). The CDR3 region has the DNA TGTGCCTGGAGTTCCATATTAGTTGGCAATGAGCAGTTCTTC. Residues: CAWSSILVGNEQFF. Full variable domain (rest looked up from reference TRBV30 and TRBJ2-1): SQTIHQWPATLVQPVGSPLSLECTVEGTSNPNLYWYRQAAGRGLQLLFYSVGIGQISSEVPQNLSASRPQDRQFILSSKKLLLSDSGFYLCAWSSILVGNEQFFGPGTRLTVL.

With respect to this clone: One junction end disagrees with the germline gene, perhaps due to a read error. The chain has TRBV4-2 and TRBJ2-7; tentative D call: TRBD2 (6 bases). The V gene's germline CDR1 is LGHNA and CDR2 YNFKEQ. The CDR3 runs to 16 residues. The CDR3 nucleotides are TGTGTCAGCAGCCACTCCCAGCTAGCGCGCAGCTACGAGCAGTACTTC. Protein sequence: CVSSHSQLARSYEQYF.

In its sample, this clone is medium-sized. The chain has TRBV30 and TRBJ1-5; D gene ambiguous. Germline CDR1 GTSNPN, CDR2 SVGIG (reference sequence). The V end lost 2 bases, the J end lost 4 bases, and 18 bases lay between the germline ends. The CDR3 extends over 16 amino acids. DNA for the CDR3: TGTGCCTGGAGTAACGACATCCTCGGAGGGAATCAGCCCCAGCATTTT. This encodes CAWSNDILGGNQPQHF.

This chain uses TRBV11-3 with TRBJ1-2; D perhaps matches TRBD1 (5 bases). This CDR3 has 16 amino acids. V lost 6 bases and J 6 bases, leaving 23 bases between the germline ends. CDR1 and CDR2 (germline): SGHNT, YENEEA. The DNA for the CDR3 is TGTGCCAGCAGTCCTGTTGGGGGTCTCCCTGGGGATGGCTACACCTTC. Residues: CASSPVGGLPGDGYTF.

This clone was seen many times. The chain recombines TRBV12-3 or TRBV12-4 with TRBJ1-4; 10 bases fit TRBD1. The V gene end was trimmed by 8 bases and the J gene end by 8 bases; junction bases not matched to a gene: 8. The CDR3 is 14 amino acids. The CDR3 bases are TGTGCCAGCGGAGCCGGGACAGGGGCCGAAAAACTGTTTTTT. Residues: CASGAGTGAEKLFF.

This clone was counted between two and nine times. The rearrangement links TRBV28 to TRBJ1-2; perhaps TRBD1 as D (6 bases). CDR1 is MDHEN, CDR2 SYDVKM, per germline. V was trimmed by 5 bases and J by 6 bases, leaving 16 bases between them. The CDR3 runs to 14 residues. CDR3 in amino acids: CASSTTGTLNGYTF. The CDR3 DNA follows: TGTGCCAGCAGTACTACCGGGACACTGAATGGCTACACCTTC.

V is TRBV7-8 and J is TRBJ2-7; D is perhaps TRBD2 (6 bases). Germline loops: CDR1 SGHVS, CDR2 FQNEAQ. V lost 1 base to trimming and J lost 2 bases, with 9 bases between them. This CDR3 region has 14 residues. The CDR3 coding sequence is TGTGCCAGCAGCTTAGGCGGGGTAGCCTACGAGCAGTACTTC. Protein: CASSLGGVAYEQYF.

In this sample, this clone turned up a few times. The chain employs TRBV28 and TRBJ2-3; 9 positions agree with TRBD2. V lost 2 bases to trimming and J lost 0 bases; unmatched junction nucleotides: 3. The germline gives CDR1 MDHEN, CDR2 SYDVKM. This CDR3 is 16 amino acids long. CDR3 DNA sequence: TGTGCCAGCAGTTTACCTCTAGCGGGGAGCACAGATACGCAGTATTTT. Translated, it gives CASSLPLAGSTDTQYF.

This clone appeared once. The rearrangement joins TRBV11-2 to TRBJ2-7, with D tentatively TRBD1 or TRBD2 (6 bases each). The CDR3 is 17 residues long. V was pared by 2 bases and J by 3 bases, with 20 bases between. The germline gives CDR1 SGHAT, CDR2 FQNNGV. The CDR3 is CASSLKGGSVTHYEQYF. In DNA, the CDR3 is TGTGCCAGCAGCTTAAAGGGGGGAAGCGTGACACACTACGAGCAGTACTTC. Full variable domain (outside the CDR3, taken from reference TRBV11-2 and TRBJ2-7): EAGVAQSPRYKIIEKRQSVAFWCNPISGHATLYWYQQILGQGPKLLIQFQNNGVVDDSQLPKDRFSAERLKGVDSTLKIQPAKLEDSAVYLCASSLKGGSVTHYEQYFGPGTRLTVT.

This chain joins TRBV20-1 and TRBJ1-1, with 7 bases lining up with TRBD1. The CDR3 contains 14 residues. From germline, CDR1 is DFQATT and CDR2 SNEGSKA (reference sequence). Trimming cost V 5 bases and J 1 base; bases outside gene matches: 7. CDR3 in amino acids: CSASRGQSNTEAFF. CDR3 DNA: TGCAGTGCTTCACGGGGACAGTCGAACACTGAAGCTTTCTTT.

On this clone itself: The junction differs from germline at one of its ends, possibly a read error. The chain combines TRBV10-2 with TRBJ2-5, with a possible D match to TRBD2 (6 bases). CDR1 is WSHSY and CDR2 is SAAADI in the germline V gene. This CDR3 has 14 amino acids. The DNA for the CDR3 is TGCGCCAGCTGTGGGCTCAGGGACTCAGAGACCCAGGACTTC. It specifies CASCGLRDSETQDF.

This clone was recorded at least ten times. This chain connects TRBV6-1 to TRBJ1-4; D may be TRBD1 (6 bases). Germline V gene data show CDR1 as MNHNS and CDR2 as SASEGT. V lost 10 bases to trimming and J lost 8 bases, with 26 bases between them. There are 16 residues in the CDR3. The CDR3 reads CATSVIPGQDVEKLFF. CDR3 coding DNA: TGTGCCACCTCAGTGATACCGGGACAAGACGTAGAAAAACTGTTTTTT.

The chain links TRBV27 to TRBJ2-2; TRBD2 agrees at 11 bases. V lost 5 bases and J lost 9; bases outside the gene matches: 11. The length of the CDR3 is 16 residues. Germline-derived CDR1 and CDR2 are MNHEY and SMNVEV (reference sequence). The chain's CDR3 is CASSDGTSGVRRELFF. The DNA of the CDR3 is TGTGCCAGCAGTGACGGGACTAGCGGAGTGAGAAGGGAGCTGTTTTTT.

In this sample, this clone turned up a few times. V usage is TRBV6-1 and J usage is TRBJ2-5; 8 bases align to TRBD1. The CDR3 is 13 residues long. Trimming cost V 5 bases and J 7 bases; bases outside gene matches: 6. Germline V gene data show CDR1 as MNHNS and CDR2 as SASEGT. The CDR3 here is CASSPGGWGTQYF. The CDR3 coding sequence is TGTGCCAGCAGTCCAGGGGGCTGGGGGACCCAGTACTTC.